Listed here is a single T cell receptor (beta chain). Its antigen is still unknown. The entry originates in a study of T cell responses to AZD1222 COVID-19 vaccine. Study outcomes and limitations: Possibly, clonal diversity was underestimated; donors were largely white British and included more females. The reported proportion of spike-specific TCRs targeting unmutated variant regions was nearly half. Spike regions recognized by vaccine-associated CD4 TCRs spanned the protein, led by 160-218 and 743-854.

The method was immunoSEQ multiplex PCR; TCRdb's version includes in-frame clones alone and lacks a portion of them. The data contain 180,000 or so clones, 88% of them singletons. With V trimmed by 3 bases and J by 4 bases, 9 bases remained unmatched. Per the germline V gene, CDR1 is LGHNA and CDR2 is YNFKEQ. CDR3 size: 17 residues. Researchers grouped second doses given at about 4 or about 12 weeks into one pool. Here the sequenced sample was peripheral blood, taken 28 days after the second AZD1222 dose. This clonotype was sampled from an adult who received the AZD1222 COVID-19 vaccine. The J gene is TRBJ1-6, the V gene TRBV4-2, with 7 bases fitting TRBD1. The CDR3 region has the DNA TGTGCCAGCAGCCAGGGGAACAGGGGAGAGTATAATTCACCCCTCCACTTT. It yields the protein CASSQGNRGEYNSPLHF.